This is a list of T cell receptor beta chains from one sample in a study of shared clonotypes between healthy human individuals. Sequencing used immunoSEQ multiplex PCR; TCRdb keeps in-frame clones, though not all of them. Altogether roughly 2,500,000 clones are present, more than 85% being singletons, with the ten largest covering roughly 0.36%. Sequenced sample: naive CD4+ T cells from PBMCs. Every receptor here comes from a man aged 18 to 29 in good health. Some clones in this sample may be carry-over from other donors' samples. Both conserved end residues are part of each CDR3. A D gene is named only where the DNA matches it firmly. Rows may omit the clone size; those that give it use once, few, many or a size class.

d_gene | abundance | j_gene | len | v_gene | CDR3aa | CDR3nt
TRBD1 | NA | TRBJ2-7 | 14 | TRBV10-3 | CAIRGTGGPYEQYF | TGTGCCATCAGAGGGACAGGGGGCCCCTACGAGCAGTACTTC
NA | NA | TRBJ2-2 | 16 | TRBV11-2 | CASSLGVGGNTGELFF | TGTGCCAGCAGCCTCGGAGTGGGAGGTAACACCGGGGAGCTGTTTTTT
NA | NA | TRBJ1-1 | 12 | TRBV29-1 | CSCSINLLGAFF | TGCAGCTGCTCCATTAACCTTTTGGGAGCTTTCTTT
NA | NA | TRBJ2-7 | 14 | TRBV7-3 | CASSPQASDYEQYF | TGTGCCAGCAGCCCCCAGGCTAGCGACTACGAGCAGTACTTC
NA | NA | TRBJ2-7 | 14 | TRBV7-9 | CASSLGGLVDEQYF | TGTGCCAGCAGCTTAGGGGGGTTGGTGGACGAGCAGTACTTC
NA | NA | TRBJ1-3 | 13 | TRBV19 | CASSRISGNTIYF | TGTGCCAGTAGTAGAATTTCTGGAAACACCATATATTTT
NA | NA | TRBJ1-3 | 14 | TRBV30 | CAWMGRDRGNTIYF | TGTGCCTGGATGGGCAGGGATCGGGGAAACACCATATATTTT
TRBD2 | NA | TRBJ2-1 | 16 | TRBV4-3 | CASSPGYLAGGREQFF | TGCGCCAGCAGCCCTGGGTACCTAGCGGGGGGCCGTGAGCAGTTCTTC
TRBD1 | NA | TRBJ1-5 | 15 | TRBV19 | CASWGGTGTYQPQHF | TGTGCCAGTTGGGGGGGGACAGGGACTTATCAGCCCCAGCATTTT
TRBD2 | NA | TRBJ2-3 | 17 | TRBV11-3 | CASSPGTSGGYTDTQYF | TGTGCCAGCAGCCCCGGGACTAGCGGAGGGTACACAGATACGCAGTATTTT
TRBD2 | NA | TRBJ2-1 | 15 | TRBV5-1 | CASSRGTSGSFEQFF | TGCGCCAGCAGCAGGGGGACTAGCGGGAGTTTTGAGCAGTTCTTC
NA | NA | TRBJ2-7 | 11 | TRBV20-1 | CSSPGPYEQYF | TGCAGCAGCCCGGGCCCGTACGAGCAGTACTTC
NA | NA | TRBJ2-2 | 12 | TRBV2 | CASSESRGELFF | TGTGCCAGCAGTGAAAGCAGGGGGGAGCTGTTTTTT
NA | NA | TRBJ2-5 | 13 | TRBV5-1 | CASSLDGIGTQYF | TGCGCCAGCAGCTTGGACGGCATTGGGACCCAGTACTTC
NA | NA | TRBJ2-7 | 14 | TRBV6-6 | CASSASGTYYEQYF | TGTGCCAGCAGTGCTAGTGGGACCTACTACGAGCAGTACTTC
NA | NA | TRBJ2-3 | 15 | TRBV7-9 | CASSLAGTRTDTQYF | TGTGCCAGCAGCTTAGCGGGAACCCGCACAGATACGCAGTATTTT
NA | NA | TRBJ2-2 | 14 | TRBV6-6 | CASSYPGAAGELFF | TGTGCCAGCAGTTACCCAGGGGCGGCCGGGGAGCTGTTTTTT
NA | NA | TRBJ1-4 | 13 | TRBV7-9 | CASSLEGNEKLFF | TGTGCCAGCAGCCTAGAGGGAAATGAAAAACTGTTTTTT
NA | NA | TRBJ1-3 | 12 | TRBV2 | CASRLSGNTIYF | TGTGCCAGCAGGCTTTCTGGAAACACCATATATTTT
TRBD1 | NA | TRBJ2-5 | 15 | TRBV7-3 | CASSSGTGGQETQYF | TGTGCCAGCAGCTCAGGGACAGGGGGACAAGAGACCCAGTACTTC
NA | NA | TRBJ1-5 | 17 | TRBV5-8 | CASGSFPGDPSNQPQHF | TGTGCCAGCGGATCATTCCCGGGAGACCCAAGCAATCAGCCCCAGCATTTT
TRBD1 | NA | TRBJ1-4 | 14 | TRBV5-1 | CASSLGAGGEKLFF | TGCGCCAGCAGCTTAGGAGCAGGGGGCGAAAAACTGTTTTTT
NA | NA | TRBJ2-1 | 14 | TRBV6-5 | CASRPTGSYNEQFF | TGTGCCAGCAGGCCCACGGGGTCGTACAATGAGCAGTTCTTC
NA | NA | TRBJ2-7 | 15 | TRBV9 | CASSLTGTTLYEQYF | TGTGCCAGCAGTCTGACCGGGACGACCCTTTACGAGCAGTACTTC
TRBD2 | NA | TRBJ2-2 | 15 | TRBV5-1 | CASSQAGLDTGELFF | TGCGCCAGCAGCCAAGCGGGATTGGACACCGGGGAGCTGTTTTTT
NA | few | TRBJ1-1 | 12 | TRBV29-1 | CSSRRGNTEAFF | TGCAGCTCCCGTCGGGGGAACACTGAAGCTTTCTTT
NA | once | TRBJ2-7 | 14 | TRBV10-1 | CASSESNRLYEQYF | TGCGCCAGCAGTGAGTCGAACAGGCTCTACGAGCAGTACTTC
NA | NA | TRBJ2-7 | 14 | TRBV18 | CASSLLAATYEQYF | TGTGCCAGCTCACTCCTGGCAGCTACCTACGAGCAGTACTTC
TRBD1 | once | TRBJ2-7 | 13 | TRBV15 | CASSRDRAYEQYF | TGTGCCTCCAGCCGGGACAGGGCCTACGAGCAGTACTTC
TRBD2 | NA | TRBJ2-2 | 15 | TRBV5-6 | CASSTGLDNTGELFF | TGTGCCAGCAGCACGGGACTAGATAACACCGGGGAGCTGTTTTTT
NA | NA | TRBJ1-1 | 15 | TRBV30 | CAWSVKSGRNTEAFF | TGTGCCTGGAGTGTAAAATCAGGGCGGAACACTGAAGCTTTCTTT
NA | NA | TRBJ2-1 | 14 | TRBV28 | CASSLGLAGDEQFF | TGTGCCAGCAGTTTGGGGCTAGCTGGCGATGAGCAGTTCTTC
TRBD1 | NA | TRBJ1-5 | 17 | TRBV7-2 | CASSFGTGGRSNQPQHF | TGTGCCAGCAGCTTCGGGACAGGGGGAAGGAGCAATCAGCCCCAGCATTTT
TRBD1 | NA | TRBJ2-5 | 16 | TRBV5-1 | CASSSGDRGSQETQYF | TGCGCCAGCAGCAGTGGGGACAGAGGTTCCCAAGAGACCCAGTACTTC
NA | once | TRBJ2-3 | 15 | TRBV5-1 | CASSLPAEPTVTQYF | TGCGCCAGCAGCTTGCCAGCGGAGCCTACTGTTACGCAGTATTTT
NA | NA | TRBJ2-3 | 12 | TRBV5-6 | CASSLVEGTQYF | TGTGCCAGCAGCTTGGTAGAGGGAACGCAGTATTTT
NA | NA | TRBJ1-3 | 14 | TRBV7-2 | CASSLAGGGDTIYF | TGTGCCAGCAGCTTAGCCGGCGGCGGGGACACCATATATTTT
NA | NA | TRBJ1-1 | 13 | TRBV13 | CASSSLSDTEAFF | TGTGCCAGCAGCTCCCTCTCCGATACTGAAGCTTTCTTT
TRBD2 | NA | TRBJ2-2 | 16 | TRBV7-2 | CASSFSGSLNTGELFF | TGTGCCAGCAGCTTCAGCGGGAGCTTAAACACCGGGGAGCTGTTTTTT
NA | NA | TRBJ1-1 | 14 | TRBV14 | CASSRIQGDTEAFF | TGTGCCAGCAGCCGTATACAGGGAGACACTGAAGCTTTCTTT
TRBD2 | NA | TRBJ2-1 | 15 | TRBV29-1 | CSVDGSGSSYNEQFF | TGCAGCGTTGATGGTAGCGGGAGCTCCTACAATGAGCAGTTCTTC
NA | NA | TRBJ1-2 | 14 | TRBV5-1 | CASSPQGSGLGYTF | TGCGCCAGCAGCCCCCAGGGGTCGGGCCTCGGCTACACCTTC
TRBD2 | NA | TRBJ2-2 | 15 | TRBV25-1 | CASSELAGDTGELFF | TGTGCCAGCAGTGAACTAGCGGGAGACACCGGGGAGCTGTTTTTT
TRBD1 | once | TRBJ1-2 | 13 | TRBV6-1 | CASRTQGGGGYTF | TGTGCCAGCAGGACCCAGGGGGGGGGTGGCTACACCTTC
TRBD1 | NA | TRBJ1-1 | 16 | TRBV18 | CASSPLRDRVGPEAFF | TGTGCCAGCTCACCATTACGGGACAGGGTAGGACCTGAAGCTTTCTTT
NA | NA | TRBJ1-1 | 13 | TRBV11-2 | CASSFGRDTEAFF | TGTGCCAGCAGCTTCGGGAGGGACACTGAAGCTTTCTTT
NA | NA | TRBJ2-7 | 15 | TRBV11-3 | CASSAGEGAPYEQYF | TGTGCCAGCAGCGCAGGGGAGGGGGCTCCCTACGAGCAGTACTTC
NA | NA | TRBJ1-3 | 15 | TRBV6-5 | CASRPQSVSGNTIYF | TGTGCCAGCAGGCCACAGTCCGTCTCTGGAAACACCATATATTTT
NA | NA | TRBJ2-5 | 14 | TRBV7-9 | CASSLGLGKETQYF | TGTGCCAGCAGCTTAGGTTTAGGAAAAGAGACCCAGTACTTC
NA | NA | TRBJ2-4 | 17 | TRBV21-1 | CASSKCPGGLAKNIQYF | TGTGCCAGCAGCAAATGTCCAGGGGGGTTGGCCAAAAACATTCAGTACTTC
NA | NA | TRBJ2-5 | 17 | TRBV18 | CASSSTVGRGPKQTQYF | TGTGCCAGCTCATCGACGGTGGGGCGCGGGCCCAAACAGACCCAGTACTTC
TRBD1 | NA | TRBJ2-5 | 14 | TRBV5-4 | CASSLGQGQETQYF | TGTGCCAGCAGCTTAGGACAGGGGCAAGAGACCCAGTACTTC
NA | NA | TRBJ2-5 | 11 | TRBV28 | CASSLSETQYF | TGTGCCAGCAGTTTGTCGGAGACCCAGTACTTC